The TCR beta chain under discussion was sequenced for a study of regulatory T cells in long-lasting Graves disease. The sample holds many counts of this clonotype. V lost 4 bases to trimming and J lost 9 bases, with 19 bases between them. The CDR3 sequence is 16 residues long. Indicated time point: newly diagnosed GD, antithyroid drugs for less than 3 months. PBMC RNA was the source of the TCR library. According to the study, TCR beta libraries were built with iRepertoire HTBI primers and CDR3-region Arm-PCR. In TCRdb, the multiplex PCR reads were re-called with MiXCR into one record per CDR3 protein. The sample lists about 430,000 distinct CDR3 sequences; 15% were seen once. These data also featured in a second study, about T cells in Graves' hyperthyroidism and ophthalmopathy.

The V and J genes are TRBV12-3 or TRBV12-4 and TRBJ1-6; possible D gene TRBD1, 5 bases. This clonotype originated in a woman between 35 and 50 years old with Graves disease. The material sequenced was peripheral blood mononuclear cells (PBMCs), taken at new diagnosis, from a patient treated with antithyroid drugs. CDR3 sequence (DNA): TGTGCCAGCAGTTCCCAGGGACGTCGTGGGAGTTCACCCCTCCACTTT. Translated: CASSSQGRRGSSPLHF.